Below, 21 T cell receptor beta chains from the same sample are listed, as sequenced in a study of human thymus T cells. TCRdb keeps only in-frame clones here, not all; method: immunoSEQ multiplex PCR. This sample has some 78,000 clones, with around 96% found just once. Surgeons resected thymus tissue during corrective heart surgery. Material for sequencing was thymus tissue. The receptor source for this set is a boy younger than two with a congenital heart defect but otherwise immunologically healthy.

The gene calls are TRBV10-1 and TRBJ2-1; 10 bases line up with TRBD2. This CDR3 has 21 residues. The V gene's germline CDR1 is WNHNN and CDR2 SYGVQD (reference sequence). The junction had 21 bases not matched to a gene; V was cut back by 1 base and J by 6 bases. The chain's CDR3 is CASSELQSGTSDPHSGNEQFF. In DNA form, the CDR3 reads TGCGCCAGCAGTGAGTTACAGTCCGGGACTAGCGACCCTCATTCTGGCAATGAGCAGTTCTTC.

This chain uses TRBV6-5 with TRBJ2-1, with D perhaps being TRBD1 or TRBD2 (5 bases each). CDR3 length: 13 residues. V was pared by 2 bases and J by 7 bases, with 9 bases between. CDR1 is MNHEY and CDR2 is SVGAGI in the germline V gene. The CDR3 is CASSYKWGNEQFF. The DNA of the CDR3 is TGTGCCAGCAGTTACAAGTGGGGGAATGAGCAGTTCTTC.

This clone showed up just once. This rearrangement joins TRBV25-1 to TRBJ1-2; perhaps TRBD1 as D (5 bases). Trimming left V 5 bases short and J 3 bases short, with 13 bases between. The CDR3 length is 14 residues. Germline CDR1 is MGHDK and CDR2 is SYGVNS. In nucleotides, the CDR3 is TGTGCCAGCAGTCCTCGCGAAGGGGACTATGGCTACACCTTC. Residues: CASSPREGDYGYTF.

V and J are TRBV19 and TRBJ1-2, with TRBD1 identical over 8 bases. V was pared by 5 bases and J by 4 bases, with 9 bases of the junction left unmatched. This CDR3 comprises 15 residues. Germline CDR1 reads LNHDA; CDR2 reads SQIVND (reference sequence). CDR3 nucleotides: TGTGCCAGTAGTTCCAGGGACAGGCCTCTCTATGGCTACACCTTC. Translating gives CASSSRDRPLYGYTF.

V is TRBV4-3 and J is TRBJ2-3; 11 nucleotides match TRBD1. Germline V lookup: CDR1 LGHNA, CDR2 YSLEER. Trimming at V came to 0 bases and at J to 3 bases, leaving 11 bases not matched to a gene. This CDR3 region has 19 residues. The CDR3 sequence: CASSQDREGQGVETDTQYF. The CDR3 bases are TGCGCCAGCAGCCAAGACCGGGAGGGACAGGGGGTCGAGACAGATACGCAGTATTTT.

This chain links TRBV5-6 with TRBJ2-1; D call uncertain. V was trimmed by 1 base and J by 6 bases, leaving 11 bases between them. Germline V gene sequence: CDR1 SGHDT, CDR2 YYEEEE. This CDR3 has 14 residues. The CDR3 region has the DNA TGTGCCAGCAGCTTGAAGCTCCTCGCCAATGAGCAGTTCTTC. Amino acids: CASSLKLLANEQFF.

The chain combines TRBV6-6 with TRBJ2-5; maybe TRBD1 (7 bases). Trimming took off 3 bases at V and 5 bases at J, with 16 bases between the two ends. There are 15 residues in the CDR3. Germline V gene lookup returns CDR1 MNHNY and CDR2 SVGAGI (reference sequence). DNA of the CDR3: TGTGCCAGCAGTTATATCAGGGGGGCCTGGGAGACCCAGTACTTC. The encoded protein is CASSYIRGAWETQYF.

The CDR3 sequence is CASSHETRFRGQGKIYEQYF. The CDR3 nucleotides read TGTGCCAGCAGCCACGAAACCCGATTCCGAGGGCAGGGGAAAATCTACGAGCAGTACTTC. The chain combines TRBV14 with TRBJ2-7, with a tentative D call TRBD1 (6 bases). The CDR3 spans 20 residues. With 3 bases removed from V and 3 bases from J, the gap between germline ends came to 30 bases. Germline loops: CDR1 SGHDN, CDR2 FVKESK.

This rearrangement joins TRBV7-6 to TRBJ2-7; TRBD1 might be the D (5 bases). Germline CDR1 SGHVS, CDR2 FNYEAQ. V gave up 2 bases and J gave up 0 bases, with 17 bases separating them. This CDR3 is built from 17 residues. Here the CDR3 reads CASSLITGPLFSYEQYF. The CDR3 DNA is TGTGCCAGCAGCTTAATTACAGGACCCCTTTTCTCCTACGAGCAGTACTTC.

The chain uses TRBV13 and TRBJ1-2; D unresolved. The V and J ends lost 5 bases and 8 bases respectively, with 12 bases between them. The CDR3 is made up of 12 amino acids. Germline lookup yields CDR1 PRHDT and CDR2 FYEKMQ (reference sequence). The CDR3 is CASSLERAGYTF. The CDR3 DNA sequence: TGTGCCAGCAGCCTGGAAAGGGCAGGCTACACCTTC.

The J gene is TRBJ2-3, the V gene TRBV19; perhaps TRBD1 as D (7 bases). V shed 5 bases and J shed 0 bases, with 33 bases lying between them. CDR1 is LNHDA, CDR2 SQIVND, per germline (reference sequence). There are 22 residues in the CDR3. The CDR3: CASSPSPGKEQGGSTSTDTQYF. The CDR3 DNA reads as TGTGCCAGTAGTCCCAGCCCCGGGAAGGAGCAGGGGGGTTCCACTAGCACAGATACGCAGTATTTT.

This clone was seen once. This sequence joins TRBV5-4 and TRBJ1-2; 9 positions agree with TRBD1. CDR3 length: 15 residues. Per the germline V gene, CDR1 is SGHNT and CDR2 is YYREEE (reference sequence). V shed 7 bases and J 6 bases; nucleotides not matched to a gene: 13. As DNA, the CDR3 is TGTGCCAGCCTAGCAATAGGGGGACAGGGAAATGGCTACACCTTC. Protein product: CASLAIGGQGNGYTF.

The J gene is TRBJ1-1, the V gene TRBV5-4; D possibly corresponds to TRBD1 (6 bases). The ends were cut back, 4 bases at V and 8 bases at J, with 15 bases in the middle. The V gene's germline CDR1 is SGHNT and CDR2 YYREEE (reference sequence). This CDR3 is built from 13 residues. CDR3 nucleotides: TGTGCCAGCAGCACACCGGACAGTGTAGAAGCTTTCTTT. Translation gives CASSTPDSVEAFF.

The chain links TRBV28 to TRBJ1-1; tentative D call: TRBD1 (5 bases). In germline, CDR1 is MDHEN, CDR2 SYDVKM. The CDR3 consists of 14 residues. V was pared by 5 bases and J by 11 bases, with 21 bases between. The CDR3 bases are TGTGCCAGCAGTGTTAAGGGGCGTATCAGGGAGGCTTTCTTT. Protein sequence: CASSVKGRIREAFF.

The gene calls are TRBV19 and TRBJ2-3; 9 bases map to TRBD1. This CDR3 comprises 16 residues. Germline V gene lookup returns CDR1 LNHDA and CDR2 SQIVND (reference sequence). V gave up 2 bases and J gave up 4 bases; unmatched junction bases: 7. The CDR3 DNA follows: TGTGCCAGTAGTATATGCAGGGACAGGGAGCCAGATACGCAGTATTTT. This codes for CASSICRDREPDTQYF.

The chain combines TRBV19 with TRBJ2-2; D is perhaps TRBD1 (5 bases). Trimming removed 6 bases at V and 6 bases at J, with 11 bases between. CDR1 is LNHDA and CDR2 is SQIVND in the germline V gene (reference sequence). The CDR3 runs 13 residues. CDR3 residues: CASSWGAPGELFF. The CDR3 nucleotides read TGTGCCAGTAGCTGGGGCGCCCCCGGGGAGCTGTTTTTT.

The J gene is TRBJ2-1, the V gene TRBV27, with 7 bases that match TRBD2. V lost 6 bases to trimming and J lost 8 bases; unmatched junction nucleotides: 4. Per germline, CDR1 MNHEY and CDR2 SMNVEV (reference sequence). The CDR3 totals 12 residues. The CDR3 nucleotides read TGTGCCAGCAGGGGGGGGGACGATGAGCAGTTCTTC. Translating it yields CASRGGDDEQFF.

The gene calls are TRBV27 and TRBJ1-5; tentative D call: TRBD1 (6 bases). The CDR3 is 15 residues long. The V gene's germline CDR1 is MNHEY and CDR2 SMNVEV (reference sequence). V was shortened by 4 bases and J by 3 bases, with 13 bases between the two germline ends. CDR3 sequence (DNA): TGTGCCAGCAGTTCGGCGGGGGGGGCCAATCAGCCCCAGCATTTT. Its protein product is CASSSAGGANQPQHF.

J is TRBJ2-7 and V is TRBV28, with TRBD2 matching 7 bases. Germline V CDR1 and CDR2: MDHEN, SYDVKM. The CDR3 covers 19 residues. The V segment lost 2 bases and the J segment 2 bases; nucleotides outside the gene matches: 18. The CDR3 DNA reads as TGTGCCAGCAGTTTAGACGAAGCTGGGGAGGGGAAAAGGACCTACGAGCAGTACTTC. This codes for CASSLDEAGEGKRTYEQYF.

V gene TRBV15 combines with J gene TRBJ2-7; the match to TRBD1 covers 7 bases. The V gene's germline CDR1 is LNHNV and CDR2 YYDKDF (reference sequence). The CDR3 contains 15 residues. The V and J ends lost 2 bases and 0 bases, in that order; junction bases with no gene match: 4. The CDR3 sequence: CATSRTGVSSYEQYF. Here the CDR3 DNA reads TGTGCCACCAGCAGAACAGGGGTCTCCTCCTACGAGCAGTACTTC. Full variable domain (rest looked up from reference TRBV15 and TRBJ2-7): DAMVIQNPRYQVTQFGKPVTLSCSQTLNHNVMYWYQQKSSQAPKLLFHYYDKDFNNEADTPDNFQSRRPNTSFCFLDIRSPGLGDTAMYLCATSRTGVSSYEQYFGPGTRLTVT.

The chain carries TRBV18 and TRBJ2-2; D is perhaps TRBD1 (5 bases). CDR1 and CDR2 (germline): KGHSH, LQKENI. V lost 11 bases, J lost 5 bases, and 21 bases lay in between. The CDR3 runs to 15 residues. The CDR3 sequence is CAGQASRDETGELFF. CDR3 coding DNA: TGTGCCGGACAAGCAAGCAGGGATGAAACCGGGGAGCTGTTTTTT.